A single sample gave rise to the 31 T cell receptor beta chains below, sequenced in a study of T cells in localized non-small cell lung cancer. Data came from immunoSEQ multiplex PCR; TCRdb stores just in-frame clones and leaves some out. The data show more than 30,000 clones, approximately 91% seen once. The sequencing here drew on peripheral blood mononuclear cells, taken before any cancer treatment. These receptors were obtained from a woman aged 40 to 75 with stage III lung adenocarcinoma.

This sequence joins TRBV4-3 and TRBJ1-4; D is possibly TRBD1 (6 bases). Germline V gene lookup returns CDR1 LGHNA and CDR2 YSLEER. The CDR3 consists of 15 residues. Trimming shortened V by 4 bases and J by 8 bases, and 17 bases separated the two germline ends. CDR3 DNA: TGCGCCAGCAGCCCCCGACAGGTTGGGGGGGAAAAACTGTTTTTT. Its protein product is CASSPRQVGGEKLFF.

The table lists this clone with a count of one. This chain links TRBV7-3 with TRBJ1-1, with D possibly being TRBD1 (6 bases). V lost 1 base to trimming and J lost 3 bases, with 24 bases between them. Per the germline V gene, CDR1 is SGHTA and CDR2 is FQGTGA. CDR3 length equals 19 residues. CDR3 amino acids: CASSLRPSGGLGVDTEAFF. CDR3 bases: TGTGCCAGCAGCTTAAGGCCTTCGGGGGGGCTTGGAGTGGACACTGAAGCTTTCTTT. The variable domain in full, with the rest retrieved from reference TRBV7-3 and TRBJ1-1, is GAGVSQTPSNKVTEKGKYVELRCDPISGHTALYWYRQSLGQGPEFLIYFQGTGAADDSGLPNDRFFAVRPEGSVSTLKIQRTERGDSAVYLCASSLRPSGGLGVDTEAFFGQGTRLTVV.

The chain has TRBV2 and TRBJ1-1, with D unclear. This CDR3 has 14 residues. Between the trimmed V and J ends, which lost 5 bases and 1 base, there was a span of 11 bases. The V gene's germline CDR1 is SNHLY and CDR2 FYNNEI. The CDR3 sequence: CASSKSGPNTEAFF. The CDR3 nucleotides read TGTGCCAGCAGTAAATCCGGGCCGAACACTGAAGCTTTCTTT.

The chain links TRBV10-3 to TRBJ1-4, with TRBD1 matching 7 bases. The J segment lost 8 bases and the V segment lost 4 bases, leaving 7 bases of the junction unmatched. The CDR3 runs to 14 residues. From germline, CDR1 is ENHRY and CDR2 SYGVKD. DNA of the CDR3: TGTGCCATCAGTGGAGGGGGCCCTTGGGAAAAACTGTTTTTT. Protein: CAISGGGPWEKLFF.

This clone was counted between two and nine times. The chain has TRBV5-6 and TRBJ1-2, with TRBD1 matching 8 bases. Germline V CDR1 and CDR2: SGHDT, YYEEEE. Losses at the gene ends were 0 bases for V and 4 bases for J; bases not matched to a gene: 5. CDR3 size: 15 residues. Written as DNA, the CDR3 is TGTGCCAGCAGCTTGGAGGCAGGGGGCGCCTATGGCTACACCTTC. Residues: CASSLEAGGAYGYTF. The full variable domain, with the rest looked up from reference TRBV5-6 and TRBJ1-2, is DAGVTQSPTHLIKTRGQQVTLRCSPKSGHDTVSWYQQALGQGPQFIFQYYEEEERQRGNFPDRFSGHQFPNYSSELNVNALLLGDSALYLCASSLEAGGAYGYTFGSGTRLTVV.

The chain employs TRBV5-1 and TRBJ1-1, with D possibly being TRBD1 (6 bases). Trimming shortened V by 2 bases and J by 1 base, and 9 bases separated the two germline ends. The CDR3 length is 14 residues. The germline gives CDR1 SGHRS, CDR2 YFSETQ. The CDR3 is CASSFGTPNTEAFF. CDR3 DNA sequence: TGCGCCAGCAGCTTCGGGACACCGAACACTGAAGCTTTCTTT.

The genes are TRBV19 and TRBJ2-5, with 8 nucleotides matching TRBD2. This CDR3 has 15 residues. J lost 2 bases, V lost 3 bases, and 5 bases had no gene match. Germline V lookup: CDR1 LNHDA, CDR2 SQIVND (reference sequence). Written as DNA, the CDR3 is TGTGCCAGTAGTATTGGAGCGGGAGCTCAAGAGACCCAGTACTTC. Amino acids: CASSIGAGAQETQYF.

V usage is TRBV19 and J usage is TRBJ1-6; no definite D call. Germline assignment: CDR1 LNHDA and CDR2 SQIVND (reference sequence). This CDR3 has 14 residues. Trimming removed 5 bases at V and 7 bases at J, with 12 bases between. The CDR3 DNA follows: TGTGCCAGTAGTCCCTCAACGGCCAATTCACCCCTCCACTTT. As protein: CASSPSTANSPLHF.

The chain recombines TRBV6-4 with TRBJ2-2; possible D gene TRBD1, 5 bases. The length of the CDR3 is 13 residues. V lost 5 bases to trimming and J lost 6 bases, with 10 bases between them. Looked up from germline, CDR1 is MRHNA and CDR2 is SNTAGT. Written as DNA, the CDR3 is TGTGCCAGCAGTTCAGGGATTCCCGGGGAGCTGTTTTTT. Encoded protein: CASSSGIPGELFF.

The V and J genes are TRBV27 and TRBJ2-6, with D possibly TRBD2 on 5 matching bases. Germline V gene sequence: CDR1 MNHEY, CDR2 SMNVEV (reference sequence). With 9 bases removed from V and 1 base from J, the gap between germline ends came to 10 bases. The CDR3 has 14 amino acids. The CDR3 spells CASSRGSGANVLTF. Here the CDR3 DNA reads TGTGCCAGTTCTCGGGGATCTGGGGCCAACGTCCTGACTTTC.

Written as DNA, the CDR3 is TGTGCCAGCAGTGAAGCTCGGGGCTTCCTCGTCAACCGACCCAACACCGGGGAGCTGTTTTTT. The encoded protein is CASSEARGFLVNRPNTGELFF. This chain connects TRBV6-1 to TRBJ2-2; either TRBD1 or TRBD2 may supply D (5 bases each). The germline V gene has CDR1 MNHNS and CDR2 SASEGT. This CDR3 contains 21 residues. V dropped 0 bases and J dropped 2 bases, with 25 bases sitting between them.

The V and J genes are TRBV10-3 and TRBJ1-3; TRBD1 matches 10 bases. Germline CDR1 reads ENHRY; CDR2 reads SYGVKD. The CDR3 loop spans 15 amino acids. This CDR3 reads CATRQGATSGNTIYF. For the CDR3, the DNA is TGTGCTACCCGACAGGGGGCGACCTCTGGAAACACCATATATTTT.

This chain connects TRBV30 to TRBJ2-7; perhaps TRBD2 as D (6 bases). This CDR3 contains 13 residues. From germline, CDR1 is GTSNPN and CDR2 SVGIG (reference sequence). Trimming shortened V by 5 bases and J by 6 bases, and 17 bases separated the two germline ends. In DNA, the CDR3 is TGTGCCTGGGGCCGGGGGAAGGTCGGCGAGCAGTACTTC. This codes for CAWGRGKVGEQYF.

The V call is TRBV19, the J call TRBJ2-7; 7 nucleotides align to TRBD1. Germline CDR1 is LNHDA and CDR2 is SQIVND (reference sequence). With 6 bases clipped from V and 3 bases from J, the junction kept 8 bases outside the gene matches. The CDR3 is 14 residues long. CDR3 coding DNA: TGTGCCAGTAGCTCACTCAACAGGGGCTACGAGCAGTACTTC. It yields the protein CASSSLNRGYEQYF.

This chain uses TRBV7-3 with TRBJ1-2; 7 bases agree with TRBD1. Trimming at V came to 2 bases and at J to 3 bases, leaving 0 bases not matched to a gene. The CDR3 runs 13 residues. Germline V gene data show CDR1 as SGHTA and CDR2 as FQGTGA. Written as DNA, the CDR3 is TGTGCCAGCAGCTTACAGGGGGACTATGGCTACACCTTC. Translation: CASSLQGDYGYTF.

The chain employs TRBV6-1 and TRBJ1-5; no definite D call. This CDR3 spans 12 amino acids. The V end was cut by 9 bases, the J end by 5 bases, with 11 bases between. Germline lookup yields CDR1 MNHNS and CDR2 SASEGT. The CDR3 DNA is TGTGCCAGTAAGTGGGGAGATCAGCCCCAGCATTTT. Encoded protein: CASKWGDQPQHF.

The genes are TRBV6-5 and TRBJ2-1; no reliable D call. Looked up from germline, CDR1 is MNHEY and CDR2 is SVGAGI. V was shortened by 2 bases and J by 0 bases, with 11 bases between the two germline ends. CDR3 length equals 16 residues. The CDR3 reads CASSYRGRSSYNEQFF. The CDR3 DNA sequence: TGTGCCAGCAGTTACCGAGGACGGAGCTCCTACAATGAGCAGTTCTTC.

The V gene is TRBV2, the J gene TRBJ2-7; 16 bases are shared with TRBD2. The length of the CDR3 is 16 residues. V gave up 7 bases and J gave up 1 base; unmatched junction bases: 4. Looked up from germline, CDR1 is SNHLY and CDR2 is FYNNEI. CDR3 sequence: CASTGLAGGPSYEQYF. CDR3 bases: TGTGCCAGCACGGGACTAGCGGGGGGGCCGTCCTACGAGCAGTACTTC.

CDR3 DNA sequence: TGTGCCAGCGCGACTAGCGGGGCCCCTAGCACAGATACGCAGTATTTT. Translating gives CASATSGAPSTDTQYF. The gene calls are TRBV2 and TRBJ2-3, with 11 nucleotides matching TRBD2. V trimming: 8 bases; J trimming: 0 bases; junction bases outside the gene matches: 7. The CDR3 is 16 amino acids. Germline loops: CDR1 SNHLY, CDR2 FYNNEI. Filled out from reference TRBV2 and TRBJ2-3, the complete variable domain reads EPEVTQTPSHQVTQMGQEVILRCVPISNHLYFYWYRQILGQKVEFLVSFYNNEISEKSEIFDDQFSVERPDGSNFTLKIRSTKLEDSAMYFCASATSGAPSTDTQYFGPGTRLTVL.

The chain links TRBV30 to TRBJ2-1; D uncertain. The germline CDR1 and CDR2 sequences are GTSNPN and SVGIG (reference sequence). CDR3 length: 15 residues. Trimming cost V 4 bases and J 0 bases, with 13 bases left between them. CDR3 coding DNA: TGTGCCTGGACTCCCGTGGCGCACTCCTACAATGAGCAGTTCTTC. As protein: CAWTPVAHSYNEQFF.

The chain links TRBV27 to TRBJ2-5; D unclear. Trimming removed 6 bases from V and 1 base from J, with 9 bases in between. The CDR3 loop spans 13 amino acids. CDR1 is MNHEY and CDR2 is SMNVEV in the germline V gene (reference sequence). The CDR3 spells CASSPMGQETQYF. CDR3 DNA sequence: TGTGCCAGCAGCCCAATGGGCCAAGAGACCCAGTACTTC.

The chain links TRBV28 to TRBJ2-2; D possibly corresponds to TRBD1 (7 bases). This CDR3 contains 15 residues. Germline V gene data show CDR1 as MDHEN and CDR2 as SYDVKM. The V end lost 5 bases, the J end lost 7 bases, and 17 bases lay between the germline ends. CDR3 DNA sequence: TGTGCCAGCAGTCCACTAACAGGGGAGGTCGGGGAGCTGTTTTTT. Protein product: CASSPLTGEVGELFF. The variable domain in full, with the rest retrieved from reference TRBV28 and TRBJ2-2, is DVKVTQSSRYLVKRTGEKVFLECVQDMDHENMFWYRQDPGLGLRLIYFSYDVKMKEKGDIPEGYSVSREKKERFSLILESASTNQTSMYLCASSPLTGEVGELFFGEGSRLTVL.

This clone was observed a single time. The rearrangement links TRBV7-3 to TRBJ2-3; D gene ambiguous. Germline CDR1 and CDR2: SGHTA and FQGTGA. Trimming took off 4 bases at V and 3 bases at J, with 14 bases between the two ends. The CDR3 has 15 residues. As DNA, the CDR3 is TGTGCCAGCAGCTATTATCCCAGCTGGACAGATACGCAGTATTTT. Translated, it gives CASSYYPSWTDTQYF. Complete variable domain (other parts from reference TRBV7-3 and TRBJ2-3): GAGVSQTPSNKVTEKGKYVELRCDPISGHTALYWYRQSLGQGPEFLIYFQGTGAADDSGLPNDRFFAVRPEGSVSTLKIQRTERGDSAVYLCASSYYPSWTDTQYFGPGTRLTVL.

This clone was seen a single time. V usage is TRBV25-1 and J usage is TRBJ1-2, with TRBD1 as a possible D gene (5 bases). The CDR3 sequence is 11 residues long. Deletions cut 6 bases from V and 7 bases from J, with 9 bases between. The germline gives CDR1 MGHDK, CDR2 SYGVNS. CDR3 region: CASRSQGGYTF. The DNA for the CDR3 is TGTGCCAGCAGGTCCCAGGGTGGCTACACCTTC.

V gene TRBV28 combines with J gene TRBJ2-7, with 7 positions matching TRBD2. Trimming removed 2 bases from V and 0 bases from J; junction bases left unmatched: 7. The CDR3 runs to 16 residues. Germline loops: CDR1 MDHEN, CDR2 SYDVKM. CDR3 in DNA: TGTGCCAGCAGTTTAGCGGGAGCGGGGTTCTCCTACGAGCAGTACTTC. Amino acid sequence: CASSLAGAGFSYEQYF. The full variable domain, rest sourced from reference TRBV28 and TRBJ2-7, is DVKVTQSSRYLVKRTGEKVFLECVQDMDHENMFWYRQDPGLGLRLIYFSYDVKMKEKGDIPEGYSVSREKKERFSLILESASTNQTSMYLCASSLAGAGFSYEQYFGPGTRLTVT.

The J gene is TRBJ2-3, the V gene TRBV18, with TRBD2 matching over 10 bases. This CDR3 is built from 16 residues. Germline CDR1 and CDR2: KGHSH and LQKENI. J was trimmed by 3 bases and V by 2 bases; bases with no gene match: 5. CDR3 sequence: CASSPTQREGTDTQYF. CDR3 sequence (DNA): TGTGCCAGCTCACCAACTCAGCGGGAGGGGACAGATACGCAGTATTTT. The full variable domain, rest sourced from reference TRBV18 and TRBJ2-3, is NAGVMQNPRHLVRRRGQEARLRCSPMKGHSHVYWYRQLPEEGLKFMVYLQKENIIDESGMPKERFSAEFPKEGPSILRIQQVVRGDSAAYFCASSPTQREGTDTQYFGPGTRLTVL.

The chain employs TRBV5-6 and TRBJ2-7; D uncertain. Germline CDR1 reads SGHDT; CDR2 reads YYEEEE. With 4 bases removed from V and 0 bases from J, the gap between germline ends came to 14 bases. This CDR3 has 15 amino acids. The CDR3 nucleotides are TGTGCCAGCAGCATGAGAGGACGGACCTCCTACGAGCAGTACTTC. It encodes CASSMRGRTSYEQYF.

The V and J genes are TRBV5-1 and TRBJ1-5, with D maybe TRBD1 (6 bases). In germline, CDR1 is SGHRS, CDR2 YFSETQ. The V end was cut by 4 bases, the J end by 4 bases, with 12 bases between. CDR3 length: 14 amino acids. The CDR3 DNA sequence: TGCGCCAGCAGCGTGGAGGGGGGGAATCAGCCCCAGCATTTT. It encodes CASSVEGGNQPQHF.

This rearrangement joins TRBV7-3 to TRBJ2-5; no clear D gene. CDR1 is SGHTA and CDR2 is FQGTGA in the germline V gene. V lost 1 base to trimming and J lost 5 bases, with 8 bases between them. This CDR3 comprises 13 residues. This chain's CDR3 is CASSLRGRETQYF. CDR3 bases: TGTGCCAGCAGCTTAAGAGGTCGGGAGACCCAGTACTTC.

V is TRBV6-6 and J is TRBJ1-2; D is ambiguous. This CDR3 spans 15 amino acids. The V gene lost 2 bases and the J gene lost 4 bases, with 14 bases spanning the gap. The V gene's germline CDR1 is MNHNY and CDR2 SVGAGI (reference sequence). DNA of the CDR3: TGTGCCAGCAGTTACGGAGGGCCTCGGAGCTATGGCTACACCTTC. This gives the protein CASSYGGPRSYGYTF.

The chain joins TRBV6-1 to TRBJ1-4; D not resolved. The length of the CDR3 is 15 residues. Deletions cut 6 bases from V and 3 bases from J, with 14 bases between. Per germline, CDR1 MNHNS and CDR2 SASEGT. CDR3 DNA sequence: TGTGCCAGCAGAGAAAGAGTAAGGTCTAATGAAAAACTGTTTTTT. Amino acid sequence: CASRERVRSNEKLFF.